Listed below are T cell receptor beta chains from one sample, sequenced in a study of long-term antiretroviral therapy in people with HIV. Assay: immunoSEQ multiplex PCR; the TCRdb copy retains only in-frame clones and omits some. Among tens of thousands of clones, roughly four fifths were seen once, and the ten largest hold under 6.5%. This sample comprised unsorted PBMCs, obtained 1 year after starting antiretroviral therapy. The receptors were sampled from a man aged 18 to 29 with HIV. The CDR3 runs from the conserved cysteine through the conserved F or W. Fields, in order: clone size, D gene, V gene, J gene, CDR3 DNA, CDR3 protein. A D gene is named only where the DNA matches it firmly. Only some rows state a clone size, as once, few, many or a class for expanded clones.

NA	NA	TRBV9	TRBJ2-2	TGTGCCAGCAGCGACAACCGCAGTAATGCGAACACCGGGGAGCTGTTTTTT	CASSDNRSNANTGELFF
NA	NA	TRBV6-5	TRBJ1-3	TGTGCCAGCAGTTCGACAGACTCTGGAAACACCATATATTTT	CASSSTDSGNTIYF
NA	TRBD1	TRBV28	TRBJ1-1	TGTGCCAGCAGTACAGGGGGCGTGAACACTGAAGCTTTCTTT	CASSTGGVNTEAFF
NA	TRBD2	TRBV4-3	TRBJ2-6	TGCGCCAGCAGCCAAGATGGGGAGGGTATGATTTCTGGGGCCAACGTCCTGACTTTC	CASSQDGEGMISGANVLTF
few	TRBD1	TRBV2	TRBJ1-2	TGTGCCAGCAAGAGGACAGGGACGTCTATGGGCTACACCTTC	CASKRTGTSMGYTF
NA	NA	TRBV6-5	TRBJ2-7	TGTGCCAGCAGTTACGGCAGTACCTACGAGCAGTACTTC	CASSYGSTYEQYF
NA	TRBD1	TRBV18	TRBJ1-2	TGTGCCAGCTCAGCATCCGGGACAGGGGAGAATGGCTACACCTTC	CASSASGTGENGYTF
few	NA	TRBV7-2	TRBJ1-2	TGTGCCAGCAGCTTAACAGGCTCGGAGGCCGGCTATGGCTACACCTTC	CASSLTGSEAGYGYTF
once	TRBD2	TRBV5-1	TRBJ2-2	TGCGCCAGCAGCTTGACCCGGGGGGCCGGGGAGCTGTTTTTT	CASSLTRGAGELFF
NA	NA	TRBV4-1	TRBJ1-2	TGCGCCAGCAGCCAAGTAGAGGGTACTACCTATGGCTACACCTTC	CASSQVEGTTYGYTF